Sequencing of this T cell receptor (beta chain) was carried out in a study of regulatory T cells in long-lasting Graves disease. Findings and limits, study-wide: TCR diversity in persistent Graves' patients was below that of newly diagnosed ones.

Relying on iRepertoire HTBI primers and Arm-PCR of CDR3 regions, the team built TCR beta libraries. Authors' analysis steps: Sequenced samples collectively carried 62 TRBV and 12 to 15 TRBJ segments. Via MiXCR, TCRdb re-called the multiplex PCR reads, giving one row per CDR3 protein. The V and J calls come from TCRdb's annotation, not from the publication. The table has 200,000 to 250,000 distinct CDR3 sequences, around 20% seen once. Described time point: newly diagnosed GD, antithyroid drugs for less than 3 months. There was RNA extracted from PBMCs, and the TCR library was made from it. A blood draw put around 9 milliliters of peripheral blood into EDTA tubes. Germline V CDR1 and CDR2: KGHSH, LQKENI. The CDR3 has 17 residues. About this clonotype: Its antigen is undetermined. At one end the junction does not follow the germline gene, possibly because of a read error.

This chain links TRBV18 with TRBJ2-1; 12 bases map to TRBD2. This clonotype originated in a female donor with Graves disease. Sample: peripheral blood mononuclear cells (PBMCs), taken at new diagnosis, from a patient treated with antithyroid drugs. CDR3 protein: CASPPLTSGSSYNEQFF. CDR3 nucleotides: TGTGCCAGCCCACCACTGACTAGCGGGAGCTCCTACAATGAGCAGTTCTTC.